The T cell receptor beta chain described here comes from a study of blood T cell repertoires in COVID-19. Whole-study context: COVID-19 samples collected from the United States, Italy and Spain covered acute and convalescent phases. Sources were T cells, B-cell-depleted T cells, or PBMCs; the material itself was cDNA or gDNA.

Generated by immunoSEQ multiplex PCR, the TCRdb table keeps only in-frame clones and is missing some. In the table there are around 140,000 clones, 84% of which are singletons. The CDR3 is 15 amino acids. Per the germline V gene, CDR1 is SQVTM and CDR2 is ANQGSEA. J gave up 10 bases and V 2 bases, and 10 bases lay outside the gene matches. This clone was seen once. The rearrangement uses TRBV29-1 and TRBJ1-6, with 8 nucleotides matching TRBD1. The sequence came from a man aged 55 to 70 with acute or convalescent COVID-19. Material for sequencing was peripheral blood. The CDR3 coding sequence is TGCAGCGTTGAATCGTCGGACAGGGAAGGATCACCCCTCCACTTT. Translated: CSVESSDREGSPLHF.